This T cell receptor (beta chain) was sequenced during a study of CD8 T cells in Susac syndrome. General study findings and limits: As acknowledged by the study, its TCR sequencing and HLA analysis included a relatively small number of individuals.

Random hexamers were used to reverse transcribe the RNA input (roughly 0.5 to 1 ug). It was immunoSEQ multiplex PCR that amplified TCR beta CDR3 across 54 Vbeta and 13 Jbeta. TCRdb re-analysed the immunoSEQ multiplex PCR reads in MiXCR, keeping a single row per CDR3 protein. The sample has some 60,000 distinct CDR3 sequences; just over 90% are singletons. TCR beta sequencing covered blood CD8+ and CD4+ T cells. Regarding this clonotype: Its antigen is still unknown.

CDR1 and CDR2 (germline): SGDLS, YYNGEE. There are 15 residues in the CDR3. V was clipped by 0 bases and J by 7 bases; unmatched bases: 3. The TCR sequence derives from a human donor in good health. The sequencing sample was made of CD8+ T cells from PBMCs. The V call is TRBV9, the J call TRBJ1-6, with TRBD1 matching over 8 bases. CDR3 coding DNA: TGTGCCAGCAGCGTAGGCCCAGGGGGCAATTCACCCCTCCACTTT. Its protein product is CASSVGPGGNSPLHF.